At least ten counts were recorded for the clone carrying this TCR beta chain. If no ophthalmopathy progression occurred within 18 months, Graves' hyperthyroidism was stable. Hyperthyroidism, newly diagnosed and lasting under 2 months, affected patients aged 18 to 65. This sample was included in a study of T cells in Graves' hyperthyroidism and ophthalmopathy. Per the germline V gene, CDR1 is SGHTS and CDR2 is YDEGEE. V was shortened by 6 bases and J by 3 bases, with 10 bases between the two germline ends. The CDR3 spans 13 residues. RNA transcripts gave rise to amplified TCR beta CDR3 regions. Initially, a first-round RT-PCR of the TCR CDR3 employed the HTBI primer set. Via MiXCR, TCRdb re-called the multiplex PCR reads, giving one row per CDR3 protein. Of fewer than 650,000 distinct CDR3 sequences detected, 12% to 15% appear once; the ten largest clones hold about 15%.

The chain carries TRBV5-8 and TRBJ2-1, with TRBD2 as a possible D gene (6 bases). Sequencing was done on a sample of blood. The TCR comes from a woman aged 40 to 49 with Graves' hyperthyroidism. CDR3 amino acids: CASTPSDYNEQFF. CDR3 nucleotide sequence: TGTGCCAGCACCCCTAGCGACTACAATGAGCAGTTCTTC.